The rows below give T cell receptor beta chains drawn from one sample of a study of blood T cell repertoires in COVID-19. The assay was immunoSEQ multiplex PCR, and TCRdb's table has in-frame clones only and misses some. In the table there are more than 200,000 clones, over 80% of which are singletons. The sequenced sample consisted of PBMCs or T cells enriched from blood (not recorded which). The receptor set was obtained from a woman in her 30s who had been exposed to COVID-19. CDR3s include the opening cysteine and the closing phenylalanine or tryptophan. A D gene is named only where the DNA matches it firmly. Clone size is stated in some rows and not others, as once, few, many or a class when expanded.

CDR3: CSVRGTGTEAFF
DNA: TGCAGCGTGAGAGGGACAGGGACTGAAGCTTTCTTT
size: .
D: TRBD1
J: TRBJ1-1
V: TRBV29-1

CDR3: CAWKSRGTNTGELFF
DNA: TGTGCCTGGAAGTCACGAGGAACAAACACCGGGGAGCTGTTTTTT
size: .
D: .
J: TRBJ2-2
V: TRBV30

CDR3: CASSPSRRYNEQFF
DNA: TGTGCCAGCAGCCCTTCTAGGAGGTACAATGAGCAGTTCTTC
size: .
D: .
J: TRBJ2-1
V: TRBV4-2

CDR3: CASSPGQGAYGYTF
DNA: TGTGCCAGCAGTCCGGGACAGGGGGCCTATGGCTACACCTTC
size: .
D: TRBD1
J: TRBJ1-2
V: TRBV25-1

CDR3: CASSQEALAGDGEQFF
DNA: TGTGCCAGCAGCCAGGAGGCACTAGCGGGAGATGGGGAGCAGTTCTTC
size: few
D: TRBD2
J: TRBJ2-1
V: TRBV2

CDR3: CASSIYLAGTDTQYF
DNA: TGTGCCAGTAGTATTTATCTAGCGGGCACAGATACGCAGTATTTT
size: .
D: TRBD2
J: TRBJ2-3
V: TRBV19

CDR3: CASSRFGLAGDRDTQYF
DNA: TGTGCCAGCAGTCGATTCGGACTAGCGGGAGATAGGGATACGCAGTATTTT
size: .
D: TRBD2
J: TRBJ2-3
V: TRBV28

CDR3: CASSDSGIPYEQYF
DNA: TGTGCCAGCAGCGATAGCGGGATTCCCTACGAGCAGTACTTC
size: .
D: TRBD2
J: TRBJ2-7
V: TRBV3-1/TRBV3-2

CDR3: CASRLRGGYTF
DNA: TGTGCCTCAAGGTTGCGGGGGGGCTACACCTTC
size: few
D: .
J: TRBJ1-2
V: TRBV12-3/TRBV12-4

CDR3: CASSLFRDRGNSPLHF
DNA: TGTGCCAGCAGCCTATTCAGGGACAGGGGCAATTCACCCCTCCACTTT
size: .
D: TRBD1
J: TRBJ1-6
V: TRBV7-9

CDR3: CASSDPYRGRSHGYTF
DNA: TGCGCCAGCAGTGACCCGTACAGGGGGAGAAGTCATGGCTACACCTTC
size: once
D: TRBD1
J: TRBJ1-2
V: TRBV4-1

CDR3: CASSEAHGTGYGYTF
DNA: TGTGCCAGCAGTGAAGCGCATGGGACAGGCTATGGCTACACCTTC
size: .
D: TRBD1
J: TRBJ1-2
V: TRBV6-1

CDR3: CASRYPGHQNTEAFF
DNA: TGTGCCAGCAGGTATCCGGGACACCAGAACACTGAAGCTTTCTTT
size: once
D: .
J: TRBJ1-1
V: TRBV6-5

CDR3: CASSQRLTPQHF
DNA: TGTGCCAGCAGCCAAAGGCTGACACCCCAGCATTTT
size: few
D: .
J: TRBJ1-5
V: TRBV12-3/TRBV12-4

CDR3: CASSLGGSSYNEQFF
DNA: TGCGCCAGCAGCTTGGGAGGGAGCTCCTACAATGAGCAGTTCTTC
size: .
D: .
J: TRBJ2-1
V: TRBV5-1

CDR3: CSAGSTYNEQFF
DNA: TGCAGCGCTGGGAGTACCTACAATGAGCAGTTCTTC
size: .
D: .
J: TRBJ2-1
V: TRBV29-1

CDR3: CASSRGASGLSYEQYF
DNA: TGTGCCAGCAGCAGGGGCGCTAGCGGTCTATCCTACGAGCAGTACTTC
size: .
D: .
J: TRBJ2-7
V: TRBV2

CDR3: CASSLRGGTQYF
DNA: TGTGCCAGCAGCCTGAGGGGGGGGACCCAGTACTTC
size: .
D: .
J: TRBJ2-5
V: TRBV2

CDR3: CASSLEGGQQETQYF
DNA: TGTGCCAGCAGCTTGGAGGGCGGGCAACAAGAGACCCAGTACTTC
size: .
D: .
J: TRBJ2-5
V: TRBV5-4

CDR3: CASSQELAARGSYEQYF
DNA: TGCGCCAGCAGCCAAGAACTAGCCGCCAGAGGATCCTACGAGCAGTACTTC
size: .
D: .
J: TRBJ2-7
V: TRBV4-1

CDR3: CSASSRDFYTF
DNA: TGCAGTGCCTCATCCAGGGATTTCTACACCTTC
size: .
D: .
J: TRBJ1-2
V: TRBV20-1